The clone carrying this TCR beta chain was picked up many times. Each CDR3 protein gets one entry after TCRdb re-called the 5' RACE reads with MiXCR. The repertoire holds almost 45,000 distinct CDR3 sequences, with around 6.1% as singletons. Trimming cost V 0 bases and J 5 bases, with 5 bases left between them. Germline values: CDR1 MGHRA, CDR2 YSYEKL. This CDR3 comprises 13 residues. The sample comes from a study of early T cells in non-severe SARS-CoV-2 infection. The chain employs TRBV4-1 and TRBJ1-5; no definite D call. This clonotype was sampled from an adult who was a healthcare worker with PCR-confirmed SARS-CoV-2 infection or an uninfected control (not recorded which). The sequenced material came from whole blood. CDR3 sequence: CASSQDRDQPQHF. The CDR3 DNA reads as TGCGCCAGCAGCCAAGATCGAGATCAGCCCCAGCATTTT.